A single count supports the clone carrying this TCR beta chain. Germline V gene data show CDR1 as SQVTM and CDR2 as ANQGSEA. Trimming pared 7 bases from V and 3 bases from J, leaving 17 bases between. The CDR3 covers 14 residues. The data originate from a study of T cell changes during pregnancy in multiple sclerosis. Method: immunoSEQ multiplex PCR; TCRdb's copy keeps in-frame clones and lacks some. Seen here are tens of thousands of clones, roughly 92% observed once, and the top ten hold about 1.5%. The sample was peripheral blood, taken in the first trimester of pregnancy. The V call is TRBV29-1, the J call TRBJ2-3; D may be TRBD1 (7 bases). This TCR was sampled from a female donor in good health, enrolled as a control in a pregnancy study. The CDR3 DNA sequence: TGCAGCGCCCACGGGGCAGGGGGGACAGATACGCAGTATTTT. Protein sequence: CSAHGAGGTDTQYF.